Listed here are 11 T cell receptor beta chains from one sample, sequenced in a study of T-cell reconstitution after alpha-beta-depleted transplantation in children (TCRdb year 2016). Libraries came from PCR. This sample was sequenced with an Illumina HiSeq 2500. Molecular barcoding was employed in the preparation of TCR libraries, with unique molecular identifiers being used to normalize TCRbeta repertoire quantification. Using fastp trimming at Q25 and MiXCR clonotype assembly, TCRdb reanalyzed the public sequencing data and kept in-frame beta chains. Each entry merges the rows of one CDR3 protein and shows their most common DNA and genes. Within this sample are tens of thousands of distinct CDR3 sequences, with 4.9% of them counted one time only. The ten largest clones capture 18% of the sample. The treatment or condition tag for this specimen amounts to: allogeneic hematopoietic cell transplantation with graft depleted of TCRalphabeta T cells and CD19 B cells.

The sequences come from PBMCs, mostly from graft donor cells, collected 180 days after TCRalphabeta/CD19-depleted stem cell transplant. The source is a boy in the first two years of life who had a stem cell transplant for acute myeloid leukemia, so the T cells may come from the graft donor.

This clonotype came up many times. The chain recombines TRBV20-1 with TRBJ1-6, with D possibly TRBD1 on 6 matching bases. The length of the CDR3 is 15 residues. V lost 0 bases and J lost 10, with 16 bases in between. Per germline, CDR1 DFQATT and CDR2 SNEGSKA (reference sequence). The CDR3 region is CSARDNTGIESPLHF. The CDR3 bases are TGCAGTGCTAGAGATAACACAGGGATAGAATCACCCCTCCACTTT.

The chain has TRBV5-1 and TRBJ1-5; the match to TRBD1 covers 9 bases. With 1 base clipped from V and 8 bases from J, the junction kept 4 bases outside the gene matches. CDR3 length equals 14 residues. The germline V gene has CDR1 SGHRS and CDR2 YFSETQ. CDR3 sequence: CASSLWTGVEPQHF. In DNA form, the CDR3 reads TGCGCCAGCAGCTTGTGGACAGGGGTTGAGCCCCAGCATTTT.

This clonotype was recorded many times. This chain connects TRBV10-3 to TRBJ2-1, with 9 bases matching TRBD2. J was trimmed by 6 bases and V by 2 bases; bases with no gene match: 11. There are 17 residues in the CDR3. Germline V lookup: CDR1 ENHRY, CDR2 SYGVKD. CDR3 sequence: CAISETMGAGGGNEQFF. The CDR3 DNA is TGTGCCATCAGTGAGACGATGGGAGCGGGGGGCGGCAATGAGCAGTTCTTC.

This clonotype was counted ten times or more. V is TRBV3-1 and J is TRBJ2-2, with 8 bases that match TRBD1. The CDR3 is 16 residues long. CDR1 is LGHDT, CDR2 YNNKEL, per germline (reference sequence). J gave up 4 bases and V 0 bases, and 4 bases lay outside the gene matches. For the CDR3, the DNA is TGTGCCAGCAGCCAAGAAGGACAGGGTCCCACCGGGGAGCTGTTTTTT. Its protein product is CASSQEGQGPTGELFF. The variable domain in full, completed from reference TRBV3-1 and TRBJ2-2, reads DTAVSQTPKYLVTQMGNDKSIKCEQNLGHDTMYWYKQDSKKFLKIMFSYNNKELIINETVPNRFSPKSPDKAHLNLHINSLELGDSAVYFCASSQEGQGPTGELFFGEGSRLTVL.

In this sample, this clonotype turned up many times. The genes are TRBV12-3 or TRBV12-4 and TRBJ1-1; D is ambiguous. The CDR3 runs to 14 residues. The V end was cut by 3 bases, the J end by 1 base, with 9 bases between. The CDR3 sequence is CASSLGSPNTEAFF. CDR3 DNA sequence: TGTGCCAGCAGTTTGGGCAGCCCGAACACTGAAGCTTTCTTT.

Ten or more counts support this clonotype. The chain recombines TRBV6-5 with TRBJ2-1, with 10 nucleotides matching TRBD1. Germline V lookup: CDR1 MNHEY, CDR2 SVGAGI. The CDR3 runs 15 residues. The J segment lost 8 bases and the V segment lost 0 bases, leaving 4 bases of the junction unmatched. The CDR3 here is CASSYSGTGVHEQFF. CDR3 nucleotide sequence: TGTGCCAGCAGTTACTCCGGGACAGGGGTGCATGAGCAGTTCTTC.

There are many counts of this clonotype. The V and J genes are TRBV12-3 or TRBV12-4 and TRBJ2-3; D might be TRBD1 (6 bases). The V gene lost 5 bases and the J gene lost 0 bases, with 18 bases spanning the gap. The CDR3 loop spans 17 amino acids. For the CDR3, the DNA is TGTGCCAGCAGTATCAACAGGGACGACTATAGCACAGATACGCAGTATTTT. This codes for CASSINRDDYSTDTQYF.

In its sample, this clonotype was seen many times. The V call is TRBV7-6, the J call TRBJ1-1, with TRBD1 identical over 7 bases. The germline CDR1 and CDR2 sequences are SGHVS and FNYEAQ. This CDR3 region has 14 residues. Trimming cost V 5 bases and J 4 bases; bases outside gene matches: 7. CDR3 in amino acids: CASSATGVVTEAFF. Here the CDR3 DNA reads TGTGCCAGCAGCGCAACAGGGGTGGTCACTGAAGCTTTCTTT.

This clonotype was counted only a few times. This chain links TRBV6-2 or TRBV6-3 with TRBJ2-3; no definite D call. Germline values: CDR1 MNHEY, CDR2 SVGEGT. The V end was cut by 7 bases, the J end by 5 bases, with 10 bases between. The CDR3 has 12 amino acids. Here the CDR3 DNA reads TGTGCCAGCACCCAAAACGTAGATACGCAGTATTTT. It is translated as CASTQNVDTQYF.

This clonotype was observed many times. The rearrangement uses TRBV12-5 and TRBJ2-1; TRBD2 is a possible D gene (6 bases). The V gene lost 5 bases and the J gene lost 4 bases, with 18 bases spanning the gap. This CDR3 is built from 16 residues. Germline CDR1 and CDR2: LGHNT and FRNRAP. The CDR3 DNA is TGTGCTAGTGGTCGGGACTCAGGGTTGGTGTACAATGAGCAGTTCTTC. Translating gives CASGRDSGLVYNEQFF.

This clonotype was found many times. The genes are TRBV2 and TRBJ2-7; TRBD1 agrees at 7 bases. CDR3 length: 13 amino acids. The V and J ends lost 6 bases and 0 bases, in that order; junction bases with no gene match: 2. CDR1 is SNHLY and CDR2 is FYNNEI in the germline V gene. The CDR3 coding sequence is TGTGCCAGCAGGTACAGGGGCTCCTACGAGCAGTACGTC. Encoded protein: CASRYRGSYEQYV.